The 3 T cell receptor beta chains listed next were all sequenced from one sample in a study of metastatic and nonmetastatic thyroid tumors. TCRdb re-clonotyped the PCR reads through MiXCR. The sample records fewer than 15,000 clones, approximately 12% being singletons. None of the patients had undergone any treatment ahead of thyroid surgery. Sequencing was carried out using blood. The receptors stem from a female donor with papillary thyroid cancer or a benign thyroid nodule (not recorded which). Some clones in this sample may be carry-over from other donors' samples.

This clone rates as medium-sized. V usage is TRBV5-1 and J usage is TRBJ2-7, with 10 bases lining up with TRBD1. In germline, CDR1 is SGHRS, CDR2 YFSETQ. V was pared by 1 base and J by 4 bases, with 8 bases of the junction left unmatched. This CDR3 spans 16 amino acids. Here the CDR3 DNA reads TGCGCCAGCAGCTTGTTGGGGACAGGGGTCACTTACGAGCAGTACTTC. It translates to CASSLLGTGVTYEQYF.

Note on this clone: The CDR3 end shows no conserved phenylalanine or tryptophan, and so a read error is likely. The DNA is omitted, as the CDR3 cannot be located on it reliably, and the CDR3 follows TCRdb's listing. The genes are TRBV6-5 and TRBJ1-5. CDR1 is MNHEY, CDR2 SVGAGI, per germline. The CDR3 is made up of 17 amino acids, end residues included. CDR3 amino acids: CASSYRRARISNQPQHL.

In its sample, this clone was seen many times. The chain is built from TRBV9 and TRBJ1-1; D is perhaps TRBD1 (6 bases). The V gene lost 2 bases and the J gene lost 4 bases, with 15 bases spanning the gap. Germline V gives CDR1 SGDLS, CDR2 YYNGEE. The CDR3 is 15 residues long. The CDR3 bases are TGTGCCAGCAGCGTTATCCCTACAGGGACCACTGAAGCTTTCTTT. Protein sequence: CASSVIPTGTTEAFF.